A single sample is the source of the 20 T cell receptor beta chains below, sequenced in a study of blood T cell repertoires in COVID-19. Some clones are missing from TCRdb's copy, which holds only in-frame ones; the method was immunoSEQ multiplex PCR. Among about 32,000 clones listed, 80% to 95% were seen once. Sequenced material: peripheral blood. The receptors originated from a male donor with active COVID-19.

This rearrangement joins TRBV5-1 to TRBJ1-2; 7 bases match TRBD1. This CDR3 comprises 15 residues. Germline loops: CDR1 SGHRS, CDR2 YFSETQ. The ends lost 2 bases at V and 8 bases at J; junction bases unmatched: 12. The CDR3 spells CASSLSTGAFEGYTF. CDR3 coding DNA: TGCGCCAGCAGCTTAAGTACAGGGGCCTTCGAGGGCTACACCTTC.

The V gene is TRBV7-2, the J gene TRBJ1-2; D remains ambiguous. V was clipped by 4 bases and J by 4 bases, with 13 bases between them. Germline CDR1 SGHTA, CDR2 FQGNSA. This CDR3 has 14 amino acids. CDR3 in DNA: TGTGCCAGCAGCTCGGTGACTTATTCCTATGGCTACACCTTC. Protein sequence: CASSSVTYSYGYTF.

Here the CDR3 DNA reads TGCGCCAGCAGCTTGTCGCTACAGACAAATGAGCAGTTCTTC. It codes for CASSLSLQTNEQFF. J is TRBJ2-1 and V is TRBV5-1, with D uncertain. The V end was cut by 1 base, the J end by 7 bases, with 12 bases between. The germline gives CDR1 SGHRS, CDR2 YFSETQ. This CDR3 has 14 amino acids.

This chain links TRBV7-2 with TRBJ2-7; no definite D call. Trimming took 5 bases from V and 3 from J, leaving 14 bases between them. The CDR3 runs to 14 residues. CDR1 is SGHTA, CDR2 FQGNSA, per germline. The CDR3 is CASSRPQDLYEQYF. In DNA, the CDR3 is TGTGCCAGCAGCCGGCCTCAGGATCTCTACGAGCAGTACTTC. Complete variable domain (other parts from reference TRBV7-2 and TRBJ2-7): GAGVSQSPSNKVTEKGKDVELRCDPISGHTALYWYRQSLGQGLEFLIYFQGNSAPDKSGLPSDRFSAERTGGSVSTLTIQRTQQEDSAVYLCASSRPQDLYEQYFGPGTRLTVT.

The genes are TRBV5-4 and TRBJ2-3; D is possibly TRBD1 (5 bases). The CDR3 runs to 15 residues. Germline CDR1 is SGHNT and CDR2 is YYREEE (reference sequence). V lost 4 bases to trimming and J lost 3 bases, with 15 bases between them. Written as DNA, the CDR3 is TGTGCCAGCAGCCCTTGGGAAGGGGTAACAGATACGCAGTATTTT. It encodes CASSPWEGVTDTQYF.

The chain uses TRBV7-2 and TRBJ2-5; 9 positions agree with TRBD1. V was pared by 2 bases and J by 4 bases, with 14 bases of the junction left unmatched. Per germline, CDR1 SGHTA and CDR2 FQGNSA. The CDR3 runs 18 residues. CDR3 sequence: CASSLLQSGTGRRETQYF. The CDR3 bases are TGTGCCAGCAGCTTATTGCAATCCGGGACAGGGAGGCGAGAGACCCAGTACTTC. Using reference TRBV7-2 and TRBJ2-5 for the parts outside the CDR3, the full variable domain is GAGVSQSPSNKVTEKGKDVELRCDPISGHTALYWYRQSLGQGLEFLIYFQGNSAPDKSGLPSDRFSAERTGGSVSTLTIQRTQQEDSAVYLCASSLLQSGTGRRETQYFGPGTRLLVL.

The chain joins TRBV9 to TRBJ1-1, with 7 positions matching TRBD1. Germline CDR1 and CDR2: SGDLS and YYNGEE. This CDR3 comprises 15 residues. After removal of 3 bases from V and 1 base from J, the junction contained 6 bases not matched to a gene. The CDR3 bases are TGTGCCAGCAGCGAGACAGGGCGAGGGAACACTGAAGCTTTCTTT. Residues: CASSETGRGNTEAFF.

The chain joins TRBV4-3 to TRBJ1-2; 9 nucleotides match TRBD1. CDR3 length: 17 residues. V was clipped by 0 bases and J by 5 bases; unmatched bases: 10. CDR1 is LGHNA and CDR2 is YSLEER in the germline V gene. CDR3 DNA: TGCGCCAGCAGCCAAGATGAAGTCCCGGGACAGGGATATGGCTACACCTTC. It yields the protein CASSQDEVPGQGYGYTF.

The rearrangement links TRBV7-2 to TRBJ1-4; possible D gene TRBD1, 6 bases. CDR3 size: 13 residues. Germline CDR1 is SGHTA and CDR2 is FQGNSA. The V end was cut by 5 bases, the J end by 5 bases, with 9 bases between. Written as DNA, the CDR3 is TGTGCCAGCAGCAACACAGGGAATGAAAAACTGTTTTTT. Protein: CASSNTGNEKLFF.

CDR3 loop: CASSYTGNSNQPQHF. In DNA form, the CDR3 reads TGTGCCAGCAGTTATACAGGGAATAGCAATCAGCCCCAGCATTTT. V is TRBV6-2 or TRBV6-3 and J is TRBJ1-5; perhaps TRBD1 as D (6 bases). CDR1 and CDR2 (germline): MNHEY, SVGEGT. V was shortened by 3 bases and J by 0 bases, with 9 bases between the two germline ends. The CDR3 totals 15 residues.

V usage is TRBV3-1 (or the pseudogene TRBV3-2) and J usage is TRBJ1-2; 9 bases are a match to TRBD1. V gave up 0 bases and J gave up 6 bases; unmatched junction bases: 2. Germline CDR1 is LGHDT and CDR2 is YNNKEL (reference sequence). This CDR3 is built from 14 residues. For the CDR3, the DNA is TGTGCCAGCAGCCAAGAGGGGACAGGGAATGGCTACACCTTC. It encodes CASSQEGTGNGYTF.

The chain couples TRBV10-3 to TRBJ2-3, with 10 bases identical to TRBD1. Germline V gene lookup returns CDR1 ENHRY and CDR2 SYGVKD. V shed 8 bases, J shed 3 bases, and the junction held 2 bases outside the gene matches. The CDR3 is made up of 13 amino acids. CDR3 coding DNA: TGTGCCATCGGGGACAGGGGTACAGATACGCAGTATTTT. Its protein is CAIGDRGTDTQYF.

The V call is TRBV7-3, the J call TRBJ1-1; D is unresolved. Germline loops: CDR1 SGHTA, CDR2 FQGTGA. The CDR3 has 12 amino acids. Trimming shortened V by 5 bases and J by 7 bases, and 11 bases separated the two germline ends. The DNA of the CDR3 is TGTGCCAGCAGCCCGCCTAACGGTGAAGCTTTCTTT. It codes for CASSPPNGEAFF.

In this sample, this clone turned up once. This chain joins TRBV4-1 and TRBJ2-5, with 8 bases that match TRBD1. This CDR3 is built from 15 residues. Germline V gene data show CDR1 as MGHRA and CDR2 as YSYEKL. The J segment lost 4 bases and the V segment lost 4 bases, leaving 8 bases of the junction unmatched. This CDR3 is CASSPTDRGPETQYF. CDR3 nucleotide sequence: TGCGCCAGCAGCCCCACAGACAGGGGCCCAGAGACCCAGTACTTC.

Written as DNA, the CDR3 is TGTGCCAGCAGCCAAGTGGCAGGGGACCAAGAGACCCAGTACTTC. Translating gives CASSQVAGDQETQYF. The rearrangement uses TRBV9 and TRBJ2-5, with D possibly being TRBD1 (6 bases). CDR1 and CDR2 from the germline V gene are SGDLS and YYNGEE. This CDR3 comprises 15 residues. V shed 4 bases and J shed 0 bases, with 13 bases lying between them. Complete variable domain (other parts from reference TRBV9 and TRBJ2-5): DSGVTQTPKHLITATGQRVTLRCSPRSGDLSVYWYQQSLDQGLQFLIQYYNGEERAKGNILERFSAQQFPDLHSELNLSSLELGDSALYFCASSQVAGDQETQYFGPGTRLLVL.

The rearrangement links TRBV6-5 to TRBJ1-6; 7 bases match TRBD1. The V gene's germline CDR1 is MNHEY and CDR2 SVGAGI. The CDR3 contains 15 residues. The J segment lost 7 bases and the V segment lost 1 base, leaving 4 bases of the junction unmatched. The CDR3 here is CASSYYGTVNSPLHF. Here the CDR3 DNA reads TGTGCCAGCAGTTACTACGGGACAGTGAATTCACCCCTCCACTTT.

The chain uses TRBV4-1 and TRBJ1-4; 7 bases line up with TRBD1. J was trimmed by 5 bases and V by 5 bases; bases with no gene match: 8. Germline CDR1 MGHRA, CDR2 YSYEKL. CDR3 length: 15 residues. CDR3 DNA sequence: TGCGCCAGCAGCTTCGAGGACAGGAACAATGAAAAACTGTTTTTT. It translates to CASSFEDRNNEKLFF.

V usage is TRBV7-2 and J usage is TRBJ2-7, with 16 bases aligning to TRBD2. The germline V gene encodes CDR1 SGHTA and CDR2 FQGNSA. The trim removed 5 bases at V and 4 bases at J, leaving 5 bases unmatched. The CDR3 has 16 residues. DNA for the CDR3: TGTGCCAGCAGCACGGGACTAGCGGGGGGGCAATACGAGCAGTACTTC. Protein: CASSTGLAGGQYEQYF.

In this sample, this clone turned up once. The chain joins TRBV19 to TRBJ2-3; D perhaps matches TRBD1 (5 bases). CDR3 length: 11 amino acids. The germline CDR1 and CDR2 sequences are LNHDA and SQIVND (reference sequence). Trimming stripped 6 bases from V and 10 bases from J, with 11 bases between. The CDR3 DNA reads TGTGCCAGTAGAGACAGAAAAGCGCAGTATTTT. Its translation: CASRDRKAQYF.

The V gene is TRBV6-2 or TRBV6-3, the J gene TRBJ2-1; 8 nucleotides line up with TRBD1. Germline V lookup: CDR1 MNHEY, CDR2 SVGEGT. The CDR3 consists of 14 residues. J lost 4 bases, V lost 5 bases, and 4 bases had no gene match. In nucleotides, the CDR3 is TGTGCCAGCAGTACACAGGGGGATTACAATGAGCAGTTCTTC. Its protein product is CASSTQGDYNEQFF.